There are many counts of the clone carrying this TCR beta chain. TCRdb itself ran the 5' RACE reads through MiXCR, one entry per CDR3 protein. The sample records just under 550,000 distinct CDR3 sequences, about 15% being singletons. The record originates from a study of identical twins. The same sample was also used in a study of yellow fever vaccine responses in identical twins.

This receptor was identified in a woman aged 18-29 years in good health. Source material: CD4+ T cells sorted from blood.

CDR3 sequence (DNA): TGTGCCAGCAGCCGGGAGGGCCAAGGGGATACGCAGTATTTT. Its protein is CASSREGQGDTQYF. This chain uses TRBV12-3 or TRBV12-4 with TRBJ2-3; 8 nucleotides line up with TRBD2. V shed 6 bases, J shed 6 bases, and the junction held 8 bases outside the gene matches. The CDR3 totals 14 residues.